This T cell receptor (beta chain) came from a study of identical twins. Germline lookup yields CDR1 MNHNS and CDR2 SASEGT. The CDR3 contains 15 residues. With V trimmed by 3 bases and J by 5 bases, 8 bases remained unmatched. One entry per CDR3 protein results from TCRdb running MiXCR on the 5' RACE reads. The profile shows about 470,000 distinct CDR3 sequences, 20% to 30% of them singletons. This same sample was also taken into another study, of T cells expressing NK-cell markers. That source adds: Cells sorted as CD3+CD56+NKG2C+, CD3+CD56+NKG2C- and CD3+CD56-NKG2C+ T cells supplied the TCR beta repertoires. Leadership of the CD3+CD56-NKG2C+ fraction also belonged to these clonotypes in four donors.

Source material: CD4+ T cells sorted from blood. This chain links TRBV6-1 with TRBJ2-5, with TRBD2 matching over 8 bases. The receptor was isolated from a woman aged 18 to 35 in good health. The CDR3, as DNA: TGTGCCAGCAGTGAGCGGGGGGCGCCTAGGGAGACCCAGTACTTC. This gives the protein CASSERGAPRETQYF.